The 29 T cell receptor beta chains listed next were all sequenced from one sample in a study of control samples from healthy donors and cancer patients. The data were produced by immunoSEQ multiplex PCR, yet TCRdb's version contains in-frame clones alone and is incomplete. The table lists over 110,000 clones, around 90% of them singletons. The specimen was blood. The receptors come from a man younger than 45 in good health.

The chain carries TRBV6-5 and TRBJ1-2; weak D call: TRBD1 (5 bases). V lost 3 bases, J lost 4 bases, and 15 bases lay in between. CDR1 is MNHEY, CDR2 SVGAGI, per germline. This CDR3 has 15 amino acids. DNA of the CDR3: TGTGCCAGCAGTTATCGGGACGATCCGACCTATGGCTACACCTTC. As protein: CASSYRDDPTYGYTF.

V and J are TRBV19 and TRBJ2-1, with TRBD1 identical over 10 bases. Losses at the gene ends were 10 bases for V and 3 bases for J; bases not matched to a gene: 9. The germline V gene has CDR1 LNHDA and CDR2 SQIVND (reference sequence). The CDR3 runs to 15 residues. The CDR3: CATQRRDRGYNEQFF. CDR3 coding DNA: TGTGCCACCCAACGCCGGGACAGGGGCTACAATGAGCAGTTCTTC.

The chain couples TRBV7-6 to TRBJ2-1; D possibly corresponds to TRBD2 (6 bases). CDR3 size: 21 residues. Germline CDR1 SGHVS, CDR2 FNYEAQ. V shed 5 bases and J shed 0 bases, with 29 bases lying between them. This CDR3 is CASSLPKGWASEKSSYNEQFF. CDR3 sequence (DNA): TGTGCCAGCAGCCTCCCCAAAGGATGGGCTAGCGAAAAGAGCTCCTACAATGAGCAGTTCTTC.

The genes are TRBV21-1 and TRBJ1-5. TRBV21-1 is a recognized pseudogene. CDR3 size: 19 residues. CDR3 protein: CASSFPNDREGNSNQPQHF. CDR3 bases: TGTGCCAGCAGCTTCCCCAACGACCGGGAGGGGAATAGCAATCAGCCCCAGCATTTT.

This clone was recorded once. The chain links TRBV12-3 or TRBV12-4 to TRBJ1-6; D not resolved. This CDR3 has 13 residues. The V gene lost 3 bases and the J gene lost 6 bases, with 6 bases spanning the gap. In nucleotides, the CDR3 is TGTGCCAGCAGTTTGAAATTTAATTCACCCCTCCACTTT. Protein sequence: CASSLKFNSPLHF.

The chain links TRBV10-3 to TRBJ2-5; 14 bases fit TRBD2. Germline lookup yields CDR1 ENHRY and CDR2 SYGVKD. V lost 4 bases, J lost 3 bases, and 4 bases stayed unmatched. The CDR3 contains 16 residues. The CDR3 DNA reads as TGTGCCATCAGTGGTGAGGGACTAGCGGGAGAAGAGACCCAGTACTTC. Translating gives CAISGEGLAGEETQYF.

This clone was seen a single time. CDR3 coding DNA: TGCGCCAGCAGCTTGGACCGCCCTGGGTTTCTCGGGAATGAGCAGTTCTTC. As protein: CASSLDRPGFLGNEQFF. V and J are TRBV5-1 and TRBJ2-1; D gene uncertain. The germline CDR1 and CDR2 sequences are SGHRS and YFSETQ. Trimming pared 0 bases from V and 7 bases from J, leaving 20 bases between. This CDR3 has 17 residues.

This chain joins TRBV5-1 and TRBJ2-3, with 8 bases that match TRBD2. The germline V gene has CDR1 SGHRS and CDR2 YFSETQ. V trimming: 0 bases; J trimming: 4 bases; junction bases outside the gene matches: 10. The CDR3 contains 17 residues. This CDR3 reads CASSLATASGLADTQYF. The CDR3 DNA sequence: TGCGCCAGCAGCTTGGCCACCGCTAGCGGGCTCGCAGATACGCAGTATTTT.

V and J are TRBV6-2 or TRBV6-3 and TRBJ2-7; D gene unclear. The length of the CDR3 is 12 residues. CDR1 and CDR2 from the germline V gene are MNHEY and SVGEGT. Deletions cut 5 bases from V and 5 bases from J, with 10 bases between. CDR3 DNA: TGTGCCAGCAGTACCCGAGGTAACGAGCAGTACTTC. The encoded protein is CASSTRGNEQYF.

J is TRBJ2-7 and V is TRBV11-3, with D perhaps matching TRBD1 or TRBD2 (5 bases each). The CDR3 length is 16 residues. Per the germline V gene, CDR1 is SGHNT and CDR2 is YENEEA. The V and J ends lost 1 base and 1 base respectively, with 14 bases between them. CDR3 in DNA: TGTGCCAGCAGCTTAGTGGGGCTAGCAGTTTCCTACGAGCAGTACTTC. Translating gives CASSLVGLAVSYEQYF. Full variable domain (remainder filled in from reference TRBV11-3 and TRBJ2-7): EAGVVQSPRYKIIEKKQPVAFWCNPISGHNTLYWYLQNLGQGPELLIRYENEEAVDDSQLPKDRFSAERLKGVDSTLKIQPAELGDSAVYLCASSLVGLAVSYEQYFGPGTRLTVT.

The chain recombines TRBV13 with TRBJ1-2, with D tentatively TRBD1 (5 bases). The CDR3 is 15 amino acids. The V end was cut by 6 bases, the J end by 7 bases, with 21 bases between. CDR1 PRHDT and CDR2 FYEKMQ come from the germline V gene (reference sequence). CDR3 amino acids: CASSFKGWGVGGYTF. In DNA, the CDR3 is TGTGCCAGCAGTTTCAAGGGATGGGGGGTTGGTGGCTACACCTTC.

This chain uses TRBV27 with TRBJ2-1; D gene uncertain. Germline loops: CDR1 MNHEY, CDR2 SMNVEV (reference sequence). V was trimmed by 6 bases and J by 5 bases, leaving 5 bases between them. The CDR3 runs 11 residues. The CDR3 loop is CASRINNEQFF. The DNA for the CDR3 is TGTGCCAGCAGGATCAACAATGAGCAGTTCTTC.

The J gene is TRBJ2-7, the V gene TRBV6-5, with no clear D. The CDR3 has 13 amino acids. Germline lookup yields CDR1 MNHEY and CDR2 SVGAGI. V was shortened by 6 bases and J by 0 bases, with 9 bases between the two germline ends. The CDR3 reads CASRPLTSYEQYF. The CDR3 coding sequence is TGTGCCAGCAGACCCCTCACCTCCTACGAGCAGTACTTC.

The chain recombines TRBV2 with TRBJ2-7; no clear D gene. The CDR3 is made up of 13 amino acids. The V gene's germline CDR1 is SNHLY and CDR2 FYNNEI. V shed 8 bases and J shed 0 bases, with 11 bases lying between them. The CDR3 spells CASEENLSYEQYF. CDR3 bases: TGTGCCAGCGAGGAAAACCTCTCCTACGAGCAGTACTTC.

The CDR3 loop is CSARDRDEQFF. CDR3 nucleotides: TGCAGTGCTAGAGATCGTGATGAGCAGTTCTTC. The gene calls are TRBV20-1 and TRBJ2-1; no definite D call. The CDR3 length is 11 residues. In germline, CDR1 is DFQATT, CDR2 SNEGSKA (reference sequence). The V end was cut by 0 bases, the J end by 8 bases, with 5 bases between.

The chain joins TRBV11-3 to TRBJ2-7, with D perhaps being TRBD1 or TRBD2 (5 bases each). This CDR3 region has 16 residues. Germline V CDR1 and CDR2: SGHNT, YENEEA. The V end lost 8 bases, the J end lost 0 bases, and 20 bases lay between the germline ends. The chain's CDR3 is CASGPGTLSSSYEQYF. The CDR3 DNA reads as TGTGCCAGCGGACCGGGGACGTTATCCAGCTCCTACGAGCAGTACTTC. Based on the CDR3 plus reference TRBV11-3 and TRBJ2-7, the full variable domain is EAGVVQSPRYKIIEKKQPVAFWCNPISGHNTLYWYLQNLGQGPELLIRYENEEAVDDSQLPKDRFSAERLKGVDSTLKIQPAELGDSAVYLCASGPGTLSSSYEQYFGPGTRLTVT.

The rearrangement joins TRBV18 to TRBJ2-7; perhaps TRBD1 as D (5 bases). This CDR3 region has 14 residues. Trimming shortened V by 0 bases and J by 7 bases, and 13 bases separated the two germline ends. CDR1 and CDR2 from the germline V gene are KGHSH and LQKENI. The CDR3 region is CASSPPGVRVEQYF. The CDR3 DNA reads as TGTGCCAGCTCACCACCAGGGGTAAGGGTTGAGCAGTACTTC.

CDR3 sequence (DNA): TGTGCCAGCAGACAGGGACTAGCGGTGGGAACTAGCACAGATACGCAGTATTTT. Translated: CASRQGLAVGTSTDTQYF. V usage is TRBV5-4 and J usage is TRBJ2-3, with TRBD2 matching over 11 bases. Germline assignment: CDR1 SGHNT and CDR2 YYREEE (reference sequence). With V trimmed by 5 bases and J by 0 bases, 11 bases remained unmatched. There are 18 residues in the CDR3.

The chain carries TRBV7-9 and TRBJ1-5; D possibly corresponds to TRBD1 (6 bases). Trimming left V 4 bases short and J 4 bases short, with 8 bases between. Germline V lookup: CDR1 SEHNR, CDR2 FQNEAQ (reference sequence). The CDR3 covers 13 residues. CDR3 DNA: TGTGCCAGCAGCTATGGACAGAATCAGCCCCAGCATTTT. Encoded protein: CASSYGQNQPQHF. Together with reference TRBV7-9 and TRBJ1-5, the CDR3 gives the full variable domain: DTGVSQNPRHKITKRGQNVTFRCDPISEHNRLYWYRQTLGQGPEFLTYFQNEAQLEKSRLLSDRFSAERPKGSFSTLEIQRTEQGDSAMYLCASSYGQNQPQHFGDGTRLSIL.

The rearrangement joins TRBV19 to TRBJ2-1, with 10 bases lining up with TRBD2. Unmatched junction bases numbered 5, after V lost 5 bases and J lost 7 bases. The V gene's germline CDR1 is LNHDA and CDR2 SQIVND (reference sequence). CDR3 length equals 14 residues. This CDR3 is CASSFGLAVNEQFF. DNA for the CDR3: TGTGCCAGTAGTTTCGGACTAGCGGTGAATGAGCAGTTCTTC. The whole variable domain, remainder taken from reference TRBV19 and TRBJ2-1, is DGGITQSPKYLFRKEGQNVTLSCEQNLNHDAMYWYRQDPGQGLRLIYYSQIVNDFQKGDIAEGYSVSREKKESFPLTVTSAQKNPTAFYLCASSFGLAVNEQFFGPGTRLTVL.

The V call is TRBV4-1, the J call TRBJ1-6; D possibly corresponds to TRBD1 (5 bases). The CDR3 covers 16 residues. Germline V lookup: CDR1 MGHRA, CDR2 YSYEKL. V dropped 0 bases and J dropped 6 bases, with 12 bases sitting between them. As DNA, the CDR3 is TGCGCCAGCAGCCAAGATCGGGGGTTCGGTAATTCACCCCTCCACTTT. It yields the protein CASSQDRGFGNSPLHF.

The chain employs TRBV28 and TRBJ1-2; 7 bases are a match to TRBD1. V shed 7 bases and J 4 bases; nucleotides not matched to a gene: 9. Germline assignment: CDR1 MDHEN and CDR2 SYDVKM. The CDR3 sequence is 14 residues long. The CDR3 coding sequence is TGTGCCAGCAACCGGGGAGACAGGGTCTATGGCTACACCTTC. Translating gives CASNRGDRVYGYTF.

This clone showed up just a few times. The V call is TRBV7-9, the J call TRBJ1-1; 7 bases fit TRBD1. The length of the CDR3 is 13 residues. V lost 1 base, J lost 10 bases, and 6 bases stayed unmatched. CDR1 and CDR2 (germline): SEHNR, FQNEAQ (reference sequence). The CDR3 is CASSLDVGDRAFF. The CDR3 coding sequence is TGTGCCAGCAGCTTAGATGTTGGGGACAGAGCTTTCTTT.

V gene TRBV28 combines with J gene TRBJ1-5; D not certain. Trimming left V 3 bases short and J 4 bases short, with 7 bases between. This CDR3 region has 13 residues. Germline V gene data show CDR1 as MDHEN and CDR2 as SYDVKM. CDR3 sequence (DNA): TGTGCCAGCAGTTTGTTGTGGAATCAGCCCCAGCATTTT. Its protein is CASSLLWNQPQHF.

DNA for the CDR3: TGTGCCAGCAGTGAAGTGGACGCTGGGGCCAACGTCCTGACTTTC. Protein sequence: CASSEVDAGANVLTF. The chain joins TRBV6-1 to TRBJ2-6; D not certain. From germline, CDR1 is MNHNS and CDR2 SASEGT. The CDR3 loop spans 15 amino acids. Trimming pared 1 base from V and 2 bases from J, leaving 6 bases between.

This clone was counted a few times. The CDR3 region has the DNA TGTGCCAGCGGGGCGTGGACAGACAGCACCGGGGAGCTGTTTTTT. As protein: CASGAWTDSTGELFF. The rearrangement joins TRBV6-5 to TRBJ2-2; tentative D call: TRBD1 (6 bases). V lost 8 bases and J 4 bases, leaving 17 bases between the germline ends. CDR1 MNHEY and CDR2 SVGAGI come from the germline V gene. The CDR3 totals 15 residues.

The V call is TRBV27, the J call TRBJ2-7; D call uncertain. The CDR3 has 14 amino acids. Trimming removed 5 bases at V and 5 bases at J, with 16 bases between. Looked up from germline, CDR1 is MNHEY and CDR2 is SMNVEV (reference sequence). CDR3 sequence reads: CASSTQPRYNEQYF. The CDR3 DNA reads as TGTGCCAGCAGTACCCAGCCCCGATATAACGAGCAGTACTTC.

Here the CDR3 DNA reads TGTGCCAGCTGTACAGCGAGCTCCTACGAGCAGTACTTC. Protein: CASCTASSYEQYF. The chain employs TRBV12-3 or TRBV12-4 and TRBJ2-7; the D is unclear. The CDR3 has 13 amino acids. The V gene lost 8 bases and the J gene lost 0 bases, with 11 bases spanning the gap.

The rearrangement joins TRBV7-9 to TRBJ2-5; 8 positions agree with TRBD1. J lost 4 bases, V lost 5 bases, and 12 bases had no gene match. CDR1 is SEHNR, CDR2 FQNEAQ, per germline (reference sequence). The CDR3 extends over 16 amino acids. In DNA form, the CDR3 reads TGTGCCAGCAGCGGAGGCCAGGGGGCGCGAGGAGAGACCCAGTACTTC. It yields the protein CASSGGQGARGETQYF.